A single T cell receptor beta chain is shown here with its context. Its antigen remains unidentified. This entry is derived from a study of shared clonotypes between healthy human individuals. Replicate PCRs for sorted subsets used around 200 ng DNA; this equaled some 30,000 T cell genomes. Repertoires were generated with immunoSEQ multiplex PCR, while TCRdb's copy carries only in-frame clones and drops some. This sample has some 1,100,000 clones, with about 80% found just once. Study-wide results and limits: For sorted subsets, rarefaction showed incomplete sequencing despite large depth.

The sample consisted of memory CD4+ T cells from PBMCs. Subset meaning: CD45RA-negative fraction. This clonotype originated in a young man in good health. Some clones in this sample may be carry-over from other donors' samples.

CDR3 sequence (DNA): TGTGCCAGCAGTTCCGGGACAGGCTCGCAGTACTTC. Protein: CASSSGTGSQYF. This rearrangement joins TRBV2 to TRBJ2-7, with 8 bases identical to TRBD1. Unmatched junction bases numbered 6, after V lost 5 bases and J lost 9 bases. The CDR3 covers 12 residues. The germline V gene encodes CDR1 SNHLY and CDR2 FYNNEI.